This TCR beta chain was identified in a study of fetal regulatory T cell absence and autoimmunity. The assay was immunoSEQ multiplex PCR, and TCRdb's table has in-frame clones only and misses some. The profile covers around 100,000 clones, with around 72% appearing a single time and 1.5% to 2% taken by the ten largest. With respect to this clone: What it binds is unknown.

Study results and caveats: In IPEX, the enrichment was taken to support antigen-driven autoimmunity before birth. Oligoclonal TCR enrichment in pancreas over cord blood reached over 100-fold for some clones. Broadly similar TRB gene family usage was seen in pancreas and cord blood.

The receptor's source is a male donor with IPEX syndrome. The specimen sequenced was pancreas tissue.

CDR3 sequence: CASSQEGGLGNQPQHF. The CDR3 coding sequence is TGCGCCAGCAGCCAAGAGGGGGGCTTGGGCAATCAGCCCCAGCATTTT. The chain links TRBV4-1 to TRBJ1-5, with a weak D call TRBD1 (6 bases). V was trimmed by 0 bases and J by 2 bases, leaving 11 bases between them. The V gene's germline CDR1 is MGHRA and CDR2 YSYEKL. The CDR3 runs to 16 residues.